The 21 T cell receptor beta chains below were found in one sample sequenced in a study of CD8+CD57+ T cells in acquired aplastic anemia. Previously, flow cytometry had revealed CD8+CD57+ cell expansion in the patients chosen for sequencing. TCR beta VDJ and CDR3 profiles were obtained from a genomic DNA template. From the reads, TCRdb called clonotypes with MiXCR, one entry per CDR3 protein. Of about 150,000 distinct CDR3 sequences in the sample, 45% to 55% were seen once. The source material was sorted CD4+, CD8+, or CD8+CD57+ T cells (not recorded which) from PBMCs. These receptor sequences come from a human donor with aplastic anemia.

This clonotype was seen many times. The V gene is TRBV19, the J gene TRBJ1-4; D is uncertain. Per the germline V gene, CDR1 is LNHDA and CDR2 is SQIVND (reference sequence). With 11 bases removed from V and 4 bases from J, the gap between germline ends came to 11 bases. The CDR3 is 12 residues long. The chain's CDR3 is CAVRTDNEKLFF. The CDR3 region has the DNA TGTGCCGTTCGGACGGATAATGAAAAACTGTTTTTT.

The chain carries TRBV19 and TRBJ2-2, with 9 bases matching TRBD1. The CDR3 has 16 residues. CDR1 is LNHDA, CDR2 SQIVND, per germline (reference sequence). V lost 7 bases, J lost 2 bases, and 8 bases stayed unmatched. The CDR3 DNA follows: TGTGCCAGTATCCCCGGGGACAGGGAAAACACCGGGGAGCTGTTTTTT. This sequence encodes CASIPGDRENTGELFF. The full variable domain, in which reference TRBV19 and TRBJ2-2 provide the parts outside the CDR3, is DGGITQSPKYLFRKEGQNVTLSCEQNLNHDAMYWYRQDPGQGLRLIYYSQIVNDFQKGDIAEGYSVSREKKESFPLTVTSAQKNPTAFYLCASIPGDRENTGELFFGEGSRLTVL.

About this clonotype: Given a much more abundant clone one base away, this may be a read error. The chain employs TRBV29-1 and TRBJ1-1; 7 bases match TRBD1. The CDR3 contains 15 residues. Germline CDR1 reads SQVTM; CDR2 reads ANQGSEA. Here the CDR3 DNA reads TGCAGCGTACCGCTTGTAGGGGGCCAGAACACTGAAGCTTACTTT. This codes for CSVPLVGGQNTEAYF.

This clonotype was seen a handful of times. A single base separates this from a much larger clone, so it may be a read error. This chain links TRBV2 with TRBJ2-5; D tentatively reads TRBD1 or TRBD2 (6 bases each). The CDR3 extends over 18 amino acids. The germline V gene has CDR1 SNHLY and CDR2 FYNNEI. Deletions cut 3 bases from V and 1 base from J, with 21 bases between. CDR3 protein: CASSDRGVAGSSQETQYF. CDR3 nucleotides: TGTGCCAGCAGTGACAGGGGAGTTGCGGGGAGTAGCCAAGAGACCCAGTACTTC.

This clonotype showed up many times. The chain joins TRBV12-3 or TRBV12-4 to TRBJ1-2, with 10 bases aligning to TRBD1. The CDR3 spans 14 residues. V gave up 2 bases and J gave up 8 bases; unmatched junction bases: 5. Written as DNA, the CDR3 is TGTGCCAGCAGTTTATCAGGGACAGGGGAAGGCTACACCTTC. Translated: CASSLSGTGEGYTF.

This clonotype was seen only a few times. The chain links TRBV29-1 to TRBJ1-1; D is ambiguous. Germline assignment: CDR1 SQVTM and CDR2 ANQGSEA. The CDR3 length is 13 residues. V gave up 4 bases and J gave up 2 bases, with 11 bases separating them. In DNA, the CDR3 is TGCAGCGTTGGGAGCAGGACTAACACTGAAGCTTTCTTT. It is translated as CSVGSRTNTEAFF. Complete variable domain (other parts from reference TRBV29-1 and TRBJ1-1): SAVISQKPSRDICQRGTSLTIQCQVDSQVTMMFWYRQQPGQSLTLIATANQGSEATYESGFVIDKFPISRPNLTFSTLTVSNMSPEDSSIYLCSVGSRTNTEAFFGQGTRLTVV.

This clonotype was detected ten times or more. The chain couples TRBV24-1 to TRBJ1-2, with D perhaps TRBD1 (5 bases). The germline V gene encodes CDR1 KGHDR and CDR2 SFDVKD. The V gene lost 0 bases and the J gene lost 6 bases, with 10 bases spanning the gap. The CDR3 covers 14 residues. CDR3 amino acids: CATSDLGGVHGYTF. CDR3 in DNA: TGTGCCACCAGTGATTTGGGGGGAGTTCATGGCTACACCTTC.

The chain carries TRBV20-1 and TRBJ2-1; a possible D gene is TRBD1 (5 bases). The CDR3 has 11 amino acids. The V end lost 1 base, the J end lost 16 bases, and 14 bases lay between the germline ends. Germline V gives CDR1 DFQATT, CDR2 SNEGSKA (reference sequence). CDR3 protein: CSARGAGFHFF. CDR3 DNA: TGCAGTGCTAGAGGCGCAGGGTTCCACTTCTTC.

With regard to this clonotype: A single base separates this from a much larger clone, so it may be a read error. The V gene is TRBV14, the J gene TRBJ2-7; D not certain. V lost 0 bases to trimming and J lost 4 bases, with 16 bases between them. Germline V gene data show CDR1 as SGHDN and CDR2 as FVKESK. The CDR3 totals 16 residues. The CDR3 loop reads CASSQDLGTLGYEQYF. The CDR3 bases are TGTGCCAGCAGCCAAGATCTGGGAACCCTAGGGTACGAGCAGTACTTC.

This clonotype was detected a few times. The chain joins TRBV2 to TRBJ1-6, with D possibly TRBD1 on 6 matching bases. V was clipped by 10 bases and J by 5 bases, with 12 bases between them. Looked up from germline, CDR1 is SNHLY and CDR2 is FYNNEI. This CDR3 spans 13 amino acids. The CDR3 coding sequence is TGTGCCAACAGGGCTTTGGATAATTCACCCCTCCACTTT. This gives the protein CANRALDNSPLHF.

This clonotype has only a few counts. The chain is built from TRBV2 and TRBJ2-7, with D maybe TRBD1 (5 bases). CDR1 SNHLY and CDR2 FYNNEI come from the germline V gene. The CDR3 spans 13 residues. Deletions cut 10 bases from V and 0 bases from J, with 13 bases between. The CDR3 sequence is CAMTASDSYEQYF. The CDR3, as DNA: TGTGCCATGACAGCTTCTGACTCCTACGAGCAGTACTTC.

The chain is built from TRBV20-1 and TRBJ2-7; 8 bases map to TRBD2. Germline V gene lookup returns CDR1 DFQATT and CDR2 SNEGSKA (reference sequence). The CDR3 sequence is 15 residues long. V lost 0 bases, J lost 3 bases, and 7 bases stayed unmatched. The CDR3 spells CSARDRAGGIYEQYF. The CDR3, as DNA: TGCAGTGCTAGAGATCGTGCGGGGGGCATCTACGAGCAGTACTTC.

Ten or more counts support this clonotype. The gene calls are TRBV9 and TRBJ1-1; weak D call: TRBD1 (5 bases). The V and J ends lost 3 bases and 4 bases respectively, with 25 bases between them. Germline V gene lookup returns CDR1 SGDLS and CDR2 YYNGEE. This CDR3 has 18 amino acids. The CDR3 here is CASSGEGAVRQGSTEAFF. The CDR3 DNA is TGTGCCAGCAGCGGAGAGGGCGCGGTTCGTCAGGGCAGCACTGAAGCTTTCTTT.

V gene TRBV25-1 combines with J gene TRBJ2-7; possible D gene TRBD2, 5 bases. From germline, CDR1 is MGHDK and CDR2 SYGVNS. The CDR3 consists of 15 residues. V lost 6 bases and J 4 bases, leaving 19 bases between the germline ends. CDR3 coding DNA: TGTGCCAGCAGCCCCGGAGAACCCCGGGGTTACGAGCAGTACTTC. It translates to CASSPGEPRGYEQYF.

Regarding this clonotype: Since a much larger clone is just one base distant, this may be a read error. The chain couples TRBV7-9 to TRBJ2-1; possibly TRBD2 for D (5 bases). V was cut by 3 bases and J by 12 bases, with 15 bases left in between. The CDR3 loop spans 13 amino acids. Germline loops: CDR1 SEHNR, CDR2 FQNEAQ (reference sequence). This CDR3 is CASSFPSDGGQFF. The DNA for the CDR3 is TGTGCCAGCAGCTTCCCTAGTGACGGAGGGCAGTTCTTC.

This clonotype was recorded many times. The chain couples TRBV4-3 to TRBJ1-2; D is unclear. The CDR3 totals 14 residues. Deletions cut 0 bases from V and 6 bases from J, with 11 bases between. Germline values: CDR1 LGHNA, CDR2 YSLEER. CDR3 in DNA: TGCGCCAGCAGCCAAGAGATGGTGACGAATGGCTACACCTTC. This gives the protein CASSQEMVTNGYTF.

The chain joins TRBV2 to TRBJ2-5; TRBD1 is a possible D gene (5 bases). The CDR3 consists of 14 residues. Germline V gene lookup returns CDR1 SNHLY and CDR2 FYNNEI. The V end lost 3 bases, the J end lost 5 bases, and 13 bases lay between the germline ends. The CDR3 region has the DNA TGTGCCAGCAGTGATTTTAGGGGCCGGGAGACCCAGTACTTC. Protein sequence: CASSDFRGRETQYF. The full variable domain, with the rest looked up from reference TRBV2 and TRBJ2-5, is EPEVTQTPSHQVTQMGQEVILRCVPISNHLYFYWYRQILGQKVEFLVSFYNNEISEKSEIFDDQFSVERPDGSNFTLKIRSTKLEDSAMYFCASSDFRGRETQYFGPGTRLLVL.

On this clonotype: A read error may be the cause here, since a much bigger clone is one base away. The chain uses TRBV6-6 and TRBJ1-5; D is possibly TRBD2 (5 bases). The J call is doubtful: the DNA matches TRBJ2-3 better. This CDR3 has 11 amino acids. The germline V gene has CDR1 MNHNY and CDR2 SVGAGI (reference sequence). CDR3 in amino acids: CASSDYQPQYF. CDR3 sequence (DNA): TGTGCCAGCAGCGACTATCAGCCCCAGTATTTT.

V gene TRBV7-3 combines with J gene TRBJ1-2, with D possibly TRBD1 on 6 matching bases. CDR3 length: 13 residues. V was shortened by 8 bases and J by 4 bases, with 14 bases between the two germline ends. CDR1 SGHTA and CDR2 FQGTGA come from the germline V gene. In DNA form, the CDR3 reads TGTGCCAGCGGCGAGGGGGGAACCTATGGCTACACCTTC. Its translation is CASGEGGTYGYTF.

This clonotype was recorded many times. The CDR3 spells CASSLGTGGSGELFF. CDR3 nucleotide sequence: TGTGCCAGCAGCCTTGGGACAGGGGGCAGCGGGGAGCTGTTTTTT. The V call is TRBV11-2, the J call TRBJ2-2, with 12 bases fitting TRBD1. This CDR3 contains 15 residues. Germline V gives CDR1 SGHAT, CDR2 FQNNGV. Losses at the gene ends were 5 bases for V and 7 bases for J; bases not matched to a gene: 5.

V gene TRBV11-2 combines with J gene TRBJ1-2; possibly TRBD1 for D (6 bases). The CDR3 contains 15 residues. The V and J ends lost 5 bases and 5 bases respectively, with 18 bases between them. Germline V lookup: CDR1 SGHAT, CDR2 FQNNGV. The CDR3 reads CASSTTMQGFYGYTF. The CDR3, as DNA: TGTGCCAGCAGCACCACAATGCAGGGGTTTTATGGCTACACCTTC.